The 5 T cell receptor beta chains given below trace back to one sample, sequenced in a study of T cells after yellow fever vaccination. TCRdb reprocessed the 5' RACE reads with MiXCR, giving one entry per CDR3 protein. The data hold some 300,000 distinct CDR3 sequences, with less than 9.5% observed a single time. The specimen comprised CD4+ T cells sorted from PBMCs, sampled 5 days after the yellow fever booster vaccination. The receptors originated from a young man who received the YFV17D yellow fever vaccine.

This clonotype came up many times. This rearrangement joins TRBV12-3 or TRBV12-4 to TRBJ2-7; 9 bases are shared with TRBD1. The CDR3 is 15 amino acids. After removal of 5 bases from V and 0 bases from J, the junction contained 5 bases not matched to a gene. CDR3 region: CASSGGTGNSYEQYF. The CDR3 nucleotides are TGTGCCAGCAGTGGGGGGACAGGGAACTCCTACGAGCAGTACTTC.

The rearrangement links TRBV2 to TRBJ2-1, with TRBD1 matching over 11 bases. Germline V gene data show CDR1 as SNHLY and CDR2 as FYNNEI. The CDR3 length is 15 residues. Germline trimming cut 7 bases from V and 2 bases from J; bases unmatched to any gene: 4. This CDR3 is CASIPGQGAYNEQFF. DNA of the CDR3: TGTGCCAGCATCCCGGGACAGGGGGCCTACAATGAGCAGTTCTTC.

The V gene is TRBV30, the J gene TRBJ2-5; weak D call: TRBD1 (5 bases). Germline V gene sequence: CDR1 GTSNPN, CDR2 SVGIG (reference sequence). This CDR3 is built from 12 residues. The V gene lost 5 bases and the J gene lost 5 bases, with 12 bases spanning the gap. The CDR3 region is CAWVRDGETQYF. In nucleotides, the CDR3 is TGTGCCTGGGTCAGGGATGGGGAGACCCAGTACTTC.

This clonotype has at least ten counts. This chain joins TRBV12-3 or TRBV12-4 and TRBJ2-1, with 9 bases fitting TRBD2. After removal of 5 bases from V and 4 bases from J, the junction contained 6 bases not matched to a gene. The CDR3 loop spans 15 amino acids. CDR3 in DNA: TGTGCCAGCAGTCGAACTAGCGGGTATTACAATGAGCAGTTCTTC. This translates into CASSRTSGYYNEQFF.

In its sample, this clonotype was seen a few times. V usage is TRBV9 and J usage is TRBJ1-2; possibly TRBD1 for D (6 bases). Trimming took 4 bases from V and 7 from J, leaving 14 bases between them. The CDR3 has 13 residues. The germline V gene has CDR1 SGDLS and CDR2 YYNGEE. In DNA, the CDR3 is TGTGCCAGCAGCTTGGACAGCGGAGGTGGCTACACCTTC. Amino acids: CASSLDSGGGYTF.